This T cell receptor (beta chain) was captured in a study of shared clonotypes between healthy human individuals. Generated by immunoSEQ multiplex PCR, the TCRdb table keeps only in-frame clones and is missing some. This sample carries about 2 million clones, 85% to 95% of them seen once, and the ten largest clones take approximately 0.13%. This clone appeared once. CDR3 length: 11 amino acids. With 6 bases removed from V and 7 bases from J, the gap between germline ends came to 12 bases. Germline CDR1 reads DFQATT; CDR2 reads SNEGSKA (reference sequence). The chain recombines TRBV20-1 with TRBJ1-1; possible D gene TRBD1, 5 bases. Sequenced sample: naive CD4+ T cells sorted from blood. Subset in this sample: CD45RA+ positively selected. The TCR originated in a man aged 18 to 35 in good health. The CDR3 coding sequence is TGCAGTGCCACGACAGAAGATGAAGCTTTCTTT. It codes for CSATTEDEAFF.